These 20 T cell receptor beta chains were all obtained from the same sample, sequenced in a study of blood T cell repertoires in COVID-19. Assay used: immunoSEQ multiplex PCR; TCRdb lists only in-frame clones, some missing. The data show roughly 330,000 clones, with over 75% seen just once and approximately 5.3% held by the top ten. Sequenced material: PBMCs or T cells enriched from blood (not recorded which). Receptor source: a woman between 25 and 40 years old who had recovered from COVID-19.

The J gene is TRBJ2-1, the V gene TRBV2; the D is unclear. The germline CDR1 and CDR2 sequences are SNHLY and FYNNEI. This CDR3 has 12 amino acids. The germline V and J ends were trimmed by 4 bases and 7 bases, with 8 bases remaining between them. The CDR3 nucleotides read TGTGCCAGCAGTGTGATGAGGAATGAGCAGTTCTTC. Translated, it gives CASSVMRNEQFF. Looking up the rest from reference TRBV2 and TRBJ2-1 gives the full variable domain: EPEVTQTPSHQVTQMGQEVILRCVPISNHLYFYWYRQILGQKVEFLVSFYNNEISEKSEIFDDQFSVERPDGSNFTLKIRSTKLEDSAMYFCASSVMRNEQFFGPGTRLTVL.

The V gene is TRBV19, the J gene TRBJ1-5; maybe TRBD1 (5 bases). The length of the CDR3 is 16 residues. The germline V gene encodes CDR1 LNHDA and CDR2 SQIVND (reference sequence). Trimming took 6 bases from V and 1 from J, leaving 16 bases between them. The CDR3 is CASRTWGTESNQPQHF. The CDR3 DNA is TGTGCCAGTAGAACTTGGGGCACCGAAAGCAATCAGCCCCAGCATTTT.

The V gene is TRBV30, the J gene TRBJ2-1; 11 nucleotides align to TRBD2. The CDR3 has 13 residues. Germline V CDR1 and CDR2: GTSNPN, SVGIG (reference sequence). With 7 bases clipped from V and 4 bases from J, the junction kept 3 bases outside the gene matches. Here the CDR3 DNA reads TGTGCCTTGACTAGCGGGGAGTACAATGAGCAGTTCTTC. Its translation: CALTSGEYNEQFF.

The V gene is TRBV11-2, the J gene TRBJ2-5; 12 nucleotides agree with TRBD1. The CDR3 totals 17 residues. V gave up 1 base and J gave up 3 bases; unmatched junction bases: 6. Germline assignment: CDR1 SGHAT and CDR2 FQNNGV. CDR3 region: CASSLVWDRGPKETQYF. The CDR3 DNA reads as TGTGCCAGCAGCTTAGTCTGGGACAGGGGGCCAAAAGAGACCCAGTACTTC.

The chain is built from TRBV5-1 and TRBJ1-2; a possible D gene is TRBD1 (6 bases). Deletions cut 3 bases from V and 0 bases from J, with 12 bases between. This CDR3 is 15 amino acids long. Per germline, CDR1 SGHRS and CDR2 YFSETQ. CDR3 bases: TGCGCCAGCAGCTGGGGGACACGGACTAACTATGGCTACACCTTC. Translating it yields CASSWGTRTNYGYTF.

This clone was found a few times. This chain connects TRBV2 to TRBJ1-6; D is possibly TRBD1 (6 bases). The CDR3 is 16 residues long. The germline CDR1 and CDR2 sequences are SNHLY and FYNNEI. The V and J ends lost 7 bases and 0 bases respectively, with 13 bases between them. The CDR3 coding sequence is TGTGCCAGCAAAGCTCTAGGGGGCTCCTATAATTCACCCCTCCACTTT. Its translation is CASKALGGSYNSPLHF. Drawing the rest from reference TRBV2 and TRBJ1-6, the complete variable domain is EPEVTQTPSHQVTQMGQEVILRCVPISNHLYFYWYRQILGQKVEFLVSFYNNEISEKSEIFDDQFSVERPDGSNFTLKIRSTKLEDSAMYFCASKALGGSYNSPLHFGNGTRLTVT.

This chain uses TRBV11-2 with TRBJ1-1; D remains ambiguous. The germline gives CDR1 SGHAT, CDR2 FQNNGV. V shed 1 base and J shed 6 bases, with 12 bases lying between them. The CDR3 runs 14 residues. CDR3 in DNA: TGTGCCAGCAGCTTAGGATTGTGGGAGTCTGAAGCTTTCTTT. It specifies CASSLGLWESEAFF.

The gene calls are TRBV11-2 and TRBJ2-5, with TRBD2 identical over 10 bases. From germline, CDR1 is SGHAT and CDR2 FQNNGV. Trimming at V came to 1 base and at J to 0 bases, leaving 2 bases not matched to a gene. This CDR3 has 16 amino acids. Here the CDR3 DNA reads TGTGCCAGCAGCTTAGGGCTAGCGGGGGACCAAGAGACCCAGTACTTC. This codes for CASSLGLAGDQETQYF.

CDR3 nucleotide sequence: TGTGCCAGCAGCGGGGGTAAGAACACTGAAGCTTTCTTT. Translation: CASSGGKNTEAFF. This sequence joins TRBV28 and TRBJ1-1; D is perhaps TRBD1 (5 bases). Germline V gives CDR1 MDHEN, CDR2 SYDVKM. V was clipped by 6 bases and J by 1 base, with 9 bases between them. The CDR3 is 13 amino acids.

The chain carries TRBV4-2 and TRBJ2-2; 9 nucleotides align to TRBD1. V shed 4 bases, J shed 7 bases, and the junction held 13 bases outside the gene matches. Germline CDR1 and CDR2: LGHNA and YNFKEQ. CDR3 length: 17 residues. The CDR3 nucleotides read TGTGCCAGCAGCCCGAGGACAGGGGAGGGGTTTGGCGGGGAGCTGTTTTTT. It encodes CASSPRTGEGFGGELFF.

This clone has a single count. J is TRBJ1-5 and V is TRBV7-2; D is unresolved. The CDR3 covers 14 residues. V was clipped by 3 bases and J by 8 bases, with 14 bases between them. Germline lookup yields CDR1 SGHTA and CDR2 FQGNSA. CDR3: CASSFRPHGEPQHF. The CDR3 bases are TGTGCCAGCAGCTTCCGTCCCCACGGGGAGCCCCAGCATTTT.

The V gene is TRBV2, the J gene TRBJ1-1, with D tentatively TRBD1 (5 bases). The ends were cut back, 8 bases at V and 0 bases at J, with 25 bases in the middle. CDR3 length equals 18 residues. The germline V gene has CDR1 SNHLY and CDR2 FYNNEI. CDR3 coding DNA: TGTGCCAGCTCCCTGGACACTGACCCCACCCTTCTGAACACTGAAGCTTTCTTT. It translates to CASSLDTDPTLLNTEAFF.

This sequence joins TRBV6-5 and TRBJ1-1; 7 bases match TRBD1. Germline V gene sequence: CDR1 MNHEY, CDR2 SVGAGI. The junction had 6 bases not matched to a gene; V was cut back by 7 bases and J by 1 base. The CDR3 loop spans 14 amino acids. DNA for the CDR3: TGTGCCAGCACCTCAGGACAGGCGAACACTGAAGCTTTCTTT. It specifies CASTSGQANTEAFF.

This chain uses TRBV29-1 with TRBJ2-7, with 8 nucleotides matching TRBD2. Trimming removed 4 bases from V and 5 bases from J; junction bases left unmatched: 4. The CDR3 consists of 12 residues. Germline CDR1 is SQVTM and CDR2 is ANQGSEA. CDR3 amino acids: CSVVRGGDEQYF. DNA for the CDR3: TGCAGCGTTGTACGGGGGGGCGACGAGCAGTACTTC.

The chain combines TRBV28 with TRBJ2-1; 7 nucleotides line up with TRBD1. The CDR3 consists of 15 residues. V shed 5 bases, J shed 6 bases, and the junction held 10 bases outside the gene matches. Germline-derived CDR1 and CDR2 are MDHEN and SYDVKM. This CDR3 reads CASSPPRDSGNEQFF. For the CDR3, the DNA is TGTGCCAGCAGTCCACCTAGGGACAGCGGCAATGAGCAGTTCTTC.

J is TRBJ1-4 and V is TRBV18; 8 bases are a match to TRBD1. CDR1 is KGHSH, CDR2 LQKENI, per germline. Trimming at V came to 4 bases and at J to 5 bases, leaving 6 bases not matched to a gene. CDR3 length equals 15 residues. In DNA, the CDR3 is TGTGCCAGCTCACTCCAGGGGGCGTCGAATGAAAAACTGTTTTTT. Amino acids: CASSLQGASNEKLFF.

This clone is a singleton in its sample. CDR3 sequence reads: CASSLTRVEQFF. CDR3 DNA: TGTGCCAGCAGCTTGACCAGGGTGGAGCAGTTCTTC. The rearrangement joins TRBV7-9 to TRBJ2-1; possible D gene TRBD1, 5 bases. This CDR3 has 12 residues. Germline V gene data show CDR1 as SEHNR and CDR2 as FQNEAQ (reference sequence). The V and J ends lost 3 bases and 10 bases respectively, with 10 bases between them.

The V gene is TRBV28, the J gene TRBJ2-7, with D possibly TRBD1 on 6 matching bases. Between the trimmed V and J ends, which lost 5 bases and 4 bases, there was a span of 12 bases. Germline loops: CDR1 MDHEN, CDR2 SYDVKM. The CDR3 has 13 amino acids. The CDR3 reads CASSLTQGYEQYF. CDR3 nucleotides: TGTGCCAGCAGTCTAACACAGGGTTACGAGCAGTACTTC.

V is TRBV15 and J is TRBJ2-2; 7 bases are shared with TRBD1. The V gene end was trimmed by 2 bases and the J gene end by 6 bases; junction bases not matched to a gene: 6. Germline V gene sequence: CDR1 LNHNV, CDR2 YYDKDF (reference sequence). CDR3 size: 15 residues. DNA of the CDR3: TGTGCCACCAGCAGACGACAGGGCGGGTCCGGGGAGCTGTTTTTT. Its protein is CATSRRQGGSGELFF.

Only one count was recorded for this clone. The genes are TRBV6-5 and TRBJ2-3, with TRBD2 as a possible D gene (6 bases). This CDR3 contains 15 residues. Germline V CDR1 and CDR2: MNHEY, SVGAGI. V lost 6 bases and J 2 bases, leaving 15 bases between the germline ends. For the CDR3, the DNA is TGTGCCAGCAGAATGAGCGCGGGGTTCACAGATACGCAGTATTTT. Translating gives CASRMSAGFTDTQYF.